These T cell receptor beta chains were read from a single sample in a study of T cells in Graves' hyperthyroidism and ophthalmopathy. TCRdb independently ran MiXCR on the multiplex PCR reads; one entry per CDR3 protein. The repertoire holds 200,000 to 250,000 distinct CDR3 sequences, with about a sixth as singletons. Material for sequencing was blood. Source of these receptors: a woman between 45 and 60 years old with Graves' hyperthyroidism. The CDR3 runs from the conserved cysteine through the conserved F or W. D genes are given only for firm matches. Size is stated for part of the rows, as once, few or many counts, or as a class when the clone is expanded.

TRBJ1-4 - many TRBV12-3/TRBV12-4 CASSFGSELFF TGTGCCAGCAGTTTTGGGTCAGAACTGTTTTTT
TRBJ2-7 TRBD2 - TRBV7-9 CASSSGLANSYEQYF TGTGCCAGCAGCTCGGGACTAGCAAACTCCTACGAGCAGTACTTC
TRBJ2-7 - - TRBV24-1 CATSDLSEQYF TGTGCCACCAGTGATTTGTCCGAGCAGTACTTC
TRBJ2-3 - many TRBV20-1 CSASDYGGSDTQYF TGCAGTGCTAGCGACTATGGAGGTTCAGATACGCAGTATTTT
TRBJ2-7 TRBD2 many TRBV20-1 CSARVGGSSSYEQYF TGCAGTGCTAGAGTGGGAGGGTCCTCCTCCTACGAGCAGTACTTC
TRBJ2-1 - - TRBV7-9 CASSLPPGTQLWNEQFF TGTGCCAGCAGCTTACCCCCCGGGACCCAGCTGTGGAATGAGCAGTTCTTC
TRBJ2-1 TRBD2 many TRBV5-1 CASSLARMDSYGRAYNEQFF TGCGCCAGCAGCTTGGCAAGAATGGACAGTTACGGGAGGGCCTACAATGAGCAGTTCTTC
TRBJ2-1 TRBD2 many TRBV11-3 CASSLDRREGGNEQFF TGTGCCAGCAGCTTAGATCGGCGGGAGGGGGGAAATGAGCAGTTCTTC
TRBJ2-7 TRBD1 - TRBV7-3 CASSMTGERSYEQYF TGTGCCAGCAGTATGACAGGGGAGAGGTCCTACGAGCAGTACTTC
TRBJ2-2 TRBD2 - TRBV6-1 CASRSPGGTGTGELFF TGTGCCAGCAGAAGCCCGGGAGGGACGGGCACCGGGGAGCTGTTTTTT
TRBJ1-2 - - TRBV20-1 CSARVEQGYGYTF TGCAGTGCTAGAGTGGAGCAGGGGTACGGCTACACCTTC
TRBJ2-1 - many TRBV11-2 CASSLDRGEQFF TGTGCCAGCAGCTTAGATCGAGGGGAGCAGTTCTTC
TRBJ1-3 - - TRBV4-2 CASSQDSGNTIYF TGTGCCAGCAGCCAAGACAGCGGAAACACCATATATTTT
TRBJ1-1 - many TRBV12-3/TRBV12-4 CASSLGSRNTEAFF TGTGCCAGCAGCCTGGGGTCGAGGAACACTGAAGCTTTCTTT
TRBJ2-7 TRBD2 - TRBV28 CASTPGGLAGESYEQYF TGTGCCAGCACCCCTGGGGGACTAGCGGGAGAGTCCTACGAGCAGTACTTC
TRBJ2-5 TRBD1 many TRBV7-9 CASSSLDRAVETQYF TGTGCCAGCAGCTCCCTGGACAGGGCCGTGGAGACCCAGTACTTC
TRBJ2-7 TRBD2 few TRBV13 CASSLGAGGLYEQYF TGTGCCAGCAGCTTAGGAGCGGGAGGGCTCTACGAGCAGTACTTC
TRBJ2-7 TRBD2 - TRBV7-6 CASSSRLAGGHRSYEQYF TGTGCCAGCAGCTCAAGACTAGCGGGAGGCCACCGCTCCTACGAGCAGTACTTC
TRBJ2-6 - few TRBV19 CASSPTPGANVLTF TGTGCCAGTAGTCCAACACCCGGGGCCAACGTCCTGACTTTC
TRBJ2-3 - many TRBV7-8 CASSLVIDTQYF TGTGCCAGCAGCTTAGTAATAGATACGCAGTATTTT
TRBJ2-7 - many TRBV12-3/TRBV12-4 CASRQTGIDLEQYF TGTGCCAGCAGACAAACAGGGATCGATCTCGAGCAGTACTTC
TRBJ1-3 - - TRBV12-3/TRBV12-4 CANTLRDGYVVSGNTIYF TGTGCCAACACCCTGCGGGACGGCTATGTAGTCTCTGGAAACACCATATATTTT
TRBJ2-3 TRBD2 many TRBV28 CASSPSGSWRDTQYF TGTGCCAGCAGTCCTAGCGGGAGTTGGAGAGATACGCAGTATTTT
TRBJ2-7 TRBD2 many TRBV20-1 CSARVREVASEQYF TGCAGTGCTAGAGTCCGGGAGGTGGCAAGCGAGCAGTACTTC
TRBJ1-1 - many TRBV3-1 CASSQAWMNTEAFF TGTGCCAGCAGCCAAGCCTGGATGAACACTGAAGCTTTCTTT
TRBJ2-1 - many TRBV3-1 CASSQAGMDNEQFF TGTGCCAGCAGCCAAGCTGGAATGGACAATGAGCAGTTCTTC
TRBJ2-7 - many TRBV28 CATHSVVRNEQYF TGTGCCACCCACTCGGTGGTTAGGAACGAGCAGTACTTC
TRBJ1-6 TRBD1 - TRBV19 CASSSGTGNSPLHF TGTGCCAGTAGCTCCGGGACAGGCAATTCACCCCTCCACTTT
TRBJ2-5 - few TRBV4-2 CASSQGDFKTQYF TGTGCCAGCAGCCAAGGGGATTTTAAGACCCAGTACTTC
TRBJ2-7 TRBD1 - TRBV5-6 CASSPGQGRYEQYF TGTGCCAGCAGCCCCGGACAGGGTAGGTACGAGCAGTACTTC
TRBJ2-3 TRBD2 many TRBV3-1 CASSQAVALAGTDTQYF TGTGCCAGCAGCCAAGCCGTCGCACTAGCGGGCACAGATACGCAGTATTTT
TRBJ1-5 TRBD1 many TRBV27 CASSPGTGGNQPQHF TGTGCCAGCAGCCCGGGGACAGGGGGCAATCAGCCCCAGCATTTT
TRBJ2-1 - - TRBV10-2 CASSWEARAGDEQFF TGCGCCAGCAGTTGGGAGGCGCGGGCCGGGGATGAGCAGTTCTTC
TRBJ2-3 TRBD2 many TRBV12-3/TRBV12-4 CASSGAGVGADTQYF TGTGCCAGCAGTGGAGCGGGAGTCGGGGCAGATACGCAGTATTTT
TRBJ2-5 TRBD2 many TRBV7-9 CASSPHPGLRSQETQYF TGTGCCAGCAGCCCCCACCCGGGACTACGATCTCAAGAGACCCAGTACTTC
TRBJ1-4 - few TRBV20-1 CSARDRKGQNEKLFF TGCAGTGCTAGAGATCGGAAGGGTCAAAATGAAAAACTGTTTTTT
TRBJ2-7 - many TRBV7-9 CASSLYASYEQYF TGTGCCAGCAGCTTATATGCTTCCTACGAGCAGTACTTC
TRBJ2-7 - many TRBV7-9 CASSLIVGDSYEQYF TGTGCCAGCAGCTTAATCGTAGGCGACTCCTACGAGCAGTACTTC
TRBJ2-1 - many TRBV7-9 CASSSRPINEQFF TGTGCCAGCAGCTCTCGACCGATCAATGAGCAGTTCTTC
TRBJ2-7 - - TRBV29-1 CSVEDPAGQNYEQYF TGCAGCGTTGAAGATCCGGCGGGACAGAACTACGAGCAGTACTTC
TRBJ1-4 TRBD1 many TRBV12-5 CASGFSGGDEKLFF TGTGCTAGTGGTTTTTCAGGGGGCGATGAAAAACTGTTTTTT
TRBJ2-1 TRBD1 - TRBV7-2 CASSGDRGRSYEQFF TGTGCCAGCAGCGGGGACAGGGGGAGGTCCTACGAGCAGTTCTTC
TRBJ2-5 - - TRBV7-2 CASSPWTVPQTQYF TGTGCCAGCAGCCCATGGACAGTCCCACAGACCCAGTACTTC
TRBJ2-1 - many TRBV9 CASSVYVNSYNEQFF TGTGCCAGCAGCGTGTATGTAAACTCCTACAATGAGCAGTTCTTC
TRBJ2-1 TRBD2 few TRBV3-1 CASSQDLTSGALHEQFF TGTGCCAGCAGCCAAGATTTGACTAGCGGGGCATTACATGAGCAGTTCTTC
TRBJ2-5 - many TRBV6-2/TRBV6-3 CASRPARYQETQYF TGTGCCAGCAGGCCAGCGAGGTACCAAGAGACCCAGTACTTC
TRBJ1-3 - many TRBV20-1 CSARDSTLGGNTIYF TGCAGTGCTAGAGATTCGACCCTGGGGGGAAACACCATATATTTT
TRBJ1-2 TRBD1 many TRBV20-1 CSASPNRGLGYTF TGCAGTGCTAGCCCTAACAGGGGTCTCGGCTACACCTTC
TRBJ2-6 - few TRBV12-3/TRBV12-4 CASSYDISGANVLTF TGTGCCAGCAGCTACGACATCTCTGGGGCCAACGTCCTGACTTTC
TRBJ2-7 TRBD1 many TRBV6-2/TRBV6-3 CASPTIADFSGQGGYEQYF TGTGCCAGCCCTACCATCGCTGATTTTAGCGGACAGGGAGGCTACGAGCAGTACTTC
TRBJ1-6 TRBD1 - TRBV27 CASSPRTGTNSPLHF TGTGCCAGCAGTCCTAGGACAGGGACTAATTCACCCCTCCACTTT
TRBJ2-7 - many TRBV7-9 CASSLAGLRDEQYF TGTGCCAGCAGCTTAGCAGGTCTCCGAGACGAGCAGTACTTC
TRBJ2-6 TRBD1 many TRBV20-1 CSASPKGTAGANVLTF TGCAGTGCTAGTCCCAAAGGGACAGCTGGGGCCAACGTCCTGACTTTC